These T cell receptor beta chains were read from a single sample in a study of cytomegalovirus exposure and HLA in healthy donors. TCRdb's table, derived via immunoSEQ multiplex PCR, lists solely in-frame clones and lacks some. The table records 55,000 to 70,000 clones, about 83% of them present only once. Sequences were obtained from PBMCs. The source is a human donor in good health. CDR3s include the opening cysteine and the closing phenylalanine or tryptophan. The D gene is left open where the match is weak. Only some rows state a clone size, as once, few, many or a class for expanded clones.

CASSLDRESQPQHF	TGTGCCAGCAGTTTAGACAGGGAAAGTCAGCCCCAGCATTTT	TRBV28	TRBJ1-5	-	TRBD1
CATRPGLAGGPSDETQYF	TGTGCCACCAGACCGGGACTAGCGGGGGGCCCATCCGACGAGACCCAGTACTTC	TRBV15	TRBJ2-5	once	TRBD2
CASSPRGYDNSPLHF	TGTGCCAGCAGCCCCAGGGGATACGATAATTCACCCCTCCACTTT	TRBV11-2	TRBJ1-6	-	-
CASSPSHGGPNTGELFF	TGTGCCAGCAGTCCCTCCCACGGGGGGCCAAACACCGGGGAGCTGTTTTTT	TRBV28	TRBJ2-2	-	-
CASSQTTGGVDGYTF	TGCGCCAGCAGCCAAACCACAGGGGGCGTGGATGGCTACACCTTC	TRBV5-1	TRBJ1-2	-	TRBD1
CASRTGTSTDTQYF	TGTGCCAGCAGGACAGGTACTAGCACAGATACGCAGTATTTT	TRBV11-2	TRBJ2-3	-	-
CASSLGSSDSNQPQHF	TGTGCCAGCAGCTTAGGGAGCAGTGATAGCAATCAGCCCCAGCATTTT	TRBV7-8	TRBJ1-5	-	-
CASSTGTSAQETQYF	TGTGCCAGTAGTACTGGGACTAGCGCCCAAGAGACCCAGTACTTC	TRBV19	TRBJ2-5	-	TRBD2
CAYDRAGGTQYF	TGTGCCTACGACAGGGCAGGAGGGACCCAGTACTTC	TRBV30	TRBJ2-5	-	TRBD1
CASSSLAGETDTQYF	TGTGCCAGCAGCTCGCTAGCGGGAGAGACAGATACGCAGTATTTT	TRBV5-4	TRBJ2-3	-	TRBD2
CATSRGLADNEQFF	TGTGCCACCAGCAGAGGACTAGCGGACAATGAGCAGTTCTTC	TRBV15	TRBJ2-1	-	TRBD2
CASSYGQADSGNTIYF	TGTGCCAGCAGTTACGGACAGGCAGACTCTGGAAACACCATATATTTT	TRBV6-5	TRBJ1-3	-	TRBD1
CASRPGLSNQPQHF	TGTGCCAGCAGGCCGGGACTAAGCAATCAGCCCCAGCATTTT	TRBV2	TRBJ1-5	-	-
CASSLVGGVPYNEQFF	TGTGCCAGCAGCTTAGTCGGCGGGGTCCCCTACAATGAGCAGTTCTTC	TRBV11-3	TRBJ2-1	-	-
CASSLTDRTDTQYF	TGCGCCAGCAGCTTAACCGACAGGACAGATACGCAGTATTTT	TRBV5-1	TRBJ2-3	-	-
CAWLRTTGLSEQYF	TGTGCCTGGCTCCGTACGACAGGGTTGTCCGAGCAGTACTTC	TRBV30	TRBJ2-7	-	TRBD1
CASSPRTSGAYNEQFF	TGTGCCAGTAGTCCCAGGACTAGCGGTGCCTACAATGAGCAGTTCTTC	TRBV19	TRBJ2-1	-	TRBD2
CASSLLAREQFF	TGTGCCAGCAGCTTATTGGCGAGGGAGCAGTTCTTC	TRBV7-9	TRBJ2-1	-	-
CASRNGAEAFF	TGCGCCAGCAGGAACGGTGCTGAAGCTTTCTTT	TRBV4-3	TRBJ1-1	-	-
CSSSLNADNGYTF	TGTTCCAGCAGCTTAAACGCAGACAATGGCTACACCTTC	TRBV7-9	TRBJ1-2	-	-
CASSLDGGLGNQPQHF	TGTGCCAGCAGCTTAGATGGAGGACTGGGCAATCAGCCCCAGCATTTT	TRBV11-2	TRBJ1-5	-	-
CASSLMQVPYNEQFF	TGTGCCAGCAGTTTAATGCAGGTCCCATACAATGAGCAGTTCTTC	TRBV27	TRBJ2-1	-	-
CASSYNRGQPQHF	TGTGCCAGCAGTTACAACAGGGGTCAGCCCCAGCATTTT	TRBV6-5	TRBJ1-5	-	TRBD1
CASGPYRGSNTEAFF	TGTGCTAGTGGTCCCTACAGGGGATCGAACACTGAAGCTTTCTTT	TRBV12-5	TRBJ1-1	-	TRBD1
CASSQQAVRDVGYTF	TGCGCCAGCAGCCAACAAGCCGTCAGGGATGTCGGCTACACCTTC	TRBV4-3	TRBJ1-2	-	-
CASNLRDRPYEQYF	TGTGCCAGTAACCTCCGGGACAGGCCATACGAGCAGTACTTC	TRBV19	TRBJ2-7	-	TRBD1
CASSGRTGGYTF	TGTGCCAGCAGCGGGCGAACAGGCGGCTACACCTTC	TRBV5-4	TRBJ1-2	-	-
CASSSRRFGQFF	TGTGCCAGCAGCTCGCGGAGGTTCGGGCAGTTCTTC	TRBV28	TRBJ2-1	-	-
CATSRERPGQSSKDAEKLFF	TGTGCCACCAGCAGAGAAAGACCGGGACAGTCCTCAAAGGACGCTGAAAAACTGTTTTTT	TRBV15	TRBJ1-4	-	TRBD1